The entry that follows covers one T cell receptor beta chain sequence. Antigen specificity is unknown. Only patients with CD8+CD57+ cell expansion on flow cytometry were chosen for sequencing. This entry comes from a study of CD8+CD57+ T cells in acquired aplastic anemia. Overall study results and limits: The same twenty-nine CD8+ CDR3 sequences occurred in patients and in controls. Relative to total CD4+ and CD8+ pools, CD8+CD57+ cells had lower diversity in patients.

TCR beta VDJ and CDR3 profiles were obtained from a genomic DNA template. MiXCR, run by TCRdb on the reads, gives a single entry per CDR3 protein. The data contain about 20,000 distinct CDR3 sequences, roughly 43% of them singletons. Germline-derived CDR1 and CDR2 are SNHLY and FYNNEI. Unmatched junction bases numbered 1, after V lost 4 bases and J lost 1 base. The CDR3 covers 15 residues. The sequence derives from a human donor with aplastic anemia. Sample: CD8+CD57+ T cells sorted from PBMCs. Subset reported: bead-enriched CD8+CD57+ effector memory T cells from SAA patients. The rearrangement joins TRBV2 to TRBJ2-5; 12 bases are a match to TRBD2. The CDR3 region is CASSGTSGIQETQYF. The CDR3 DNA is TGTGCCAGCAGTGGGACTAGCGGGATCCAAGAGACCCAGTACTTC.